Following are 15 T cell receptor beta chains from one sample sequenced in a study of blood T cell repertoires in COVID-19. Sequencing used immunoSEQ multiplex PCR; TCRdb keeps in-frame clones, though not all of them. The sample has around 190,000 clones, roughly 82% seen once; the top ten hold approximately 5%. Sample: PBMCs or T cells enriched from blood (not recorded which). These receptor sequences come from a man aged 40-49 years with acute COVID-19.

This chain connects TRBV13 to TRBJ2-5, with 7 bases matching TRBD2. CDR1 and CDR2 (germline): PRHDT, FYEKMQ (reference sequence). The V segment lost 3 bases and the J segment 5 bases; nucleotides outside the gene matches: 9. The CDR3 extends over 15 amino acids. The CDR3 sequence is CASSFREGRRETQYF. The CDR3 DNA sequence: TGTGCCAGCAGCTTTAGGGAGGGGCGAAGGGAGACCCAGTACTTC.

This rearrangement joins TRBV6-5 to TRBJ1-2; D remains ambiguous. This CDR3 spans 14 amino acids. In germline, CDR1 is MNHEY, CDR2 SVGAGI. V was cut by 7 bases and J by 4 bases, with 16 bases left in between. This chain's CDR3 is CASTEPGLSYGYTF. CDR3 nucleotides: TGTGCCAGCACCGAACCAGGCCTCTCCTATGGCTACACCTTC.

The genes are TRBV5-1 and TRBJ2-1; 8 positions agree with TRBD1. The CDR3 runs 14 residues. The germline gives CDR1 SGHRS, CDR2 YFSETQ. The V segment lost 0 bases and the J segment 6 bases; nucleotides outside the gene matches: 2. CDR3 nucleotide sequence: TGCGCCAGCAGCTTGGCCGGGACAGGCAATGAGCAGTTCTTC. Translated, it gives CASSLAGTGNEQFF.

The rearrangement uses TRBV19 and TRBJ2-7; a possible D gene is TRBD1 (6 bases). This CDR3 has 13 residues. Germline V lookup: CDR1 LNHDA, CDR2 SQIVND (reference sequence). V was cut by 3 bases and J by 4 bases, with 10 bases left in between. The DNA for the CDR3 is TGTGCCAGTAGTATTCTGGACAGTTACGAGCAGTACTTC. It is translated as CASSILDSYEQYF.

The J gene is TRBJ2-1, the V gene TRBV11-3, with 12 bases lining up with TRBD2. CDR1 is SGHNT and CDR2 is YENEEA in the germline V gene. After removal of 1 base from V and 5 bases from J, the junction contained 6 bases not matched to a gene. The length of the CDR3 is 17 residues. The CDR3 coding sequence is TGTGCCAGCAGCTTAGCCCAAACTAGCGGGAGGCACAATGAGCAGTTCTTC. Its translation: CASSLAQTSGRHNEQFF.

This chain uses TRBV19 with TRBJ2-2; 10 nucleotides line up with TRBD2. This CDR3 comprises 14 residues. CDR1 LNHDA and CDR2 SQIVND come from the germline V gene (reference sequence). The V and J ends lost 8 bases and 7 bases, in that order; junction bases with no gene match: 7. The CDR3 here is CASRLAGADGELFF. CDR3 sequence (DNA): TGTGCCAGTCGGCTAGCGGGAGCGGACGGGGAGCTGTTTTTT.

The count of this clone is one. The chain uses TRBV30 and TRBJ1-3; TRBD1 matches at 10 bases. Germline V gene lookup returns CDR1 GTSNPN and CDR2 SVGIG (reference sequence). The CDR3 has 15 residues. Trimming at V came to 3 bases and at J to 3 bases, leaving 5 bases not matched to a gene. The CDR3 region is CAWSRQGAGGNTIYF. The CDR3 bases are TGTGCCTGGAGCAGACAGGGGGCTGGTGGAAACACCATATATTTT.

This clone was counted at least ten times. This rearrangement joins TRBV7-9 to TRBJ2-5; 7 positions agree with TRBD1. With 5 bases clipped from V and 5 bases from J, the junction kept 11 bases outside the gene matches. Germline CDR1 is SEHNR and CDR2 is FQNEAQ (reference sequence). CDR3 length: 15 residues. Written as DNA, the CDR3 is TGTGCCAGCAGCGGGGTGACAGGGCCCAGGGAGACCCAGTACTTC. Its protein is CASSGVTGPRETQYF.

The chain is built from TRBV4-3 and TRBJ2-7, with 11 bases identical to TRBD2. In germline, CDR1 is LGHNA, CDR2 YSLEER. Losses at the gene ends were 1 base for V and 4 bases for J; bases not matched to a gene: 3. This CDR3 spans 15 amino acids. The CDR3 loop is CASSQAGTSGYEQYF. The CDR3 DNA reads as TGCGCCAGCAGCCAAGCCGGGACTAGCGGATACGAGCAGTACTTC.

The chain carries TRBV7-3 and TRBJ2-2; tentatively, D is TRBD1 (6 bases). CDR1 SGHTA and CDR2 FQGTGA come from the germline V gene. V was trimmed by 2 bases and J by 2 bases, leaving 18 bases between them. The CDR3 has 18 amino acids. The CDR3 DNA reads as TGTGCCAGCAGCTTATACTATCCCCGGACAGCCAACACCGGGGAGCTGTTTTTT. It yields the protein CASSLYYPRTANTGELFF.

This clone showed up just once. This sequence joins TRBV27 and TRBJ1-6, with 7 nucleotides matching TRBD1. The CDR3 is 15 residues long. Trimming took 3 bases from V and 5 from J; bases not matched to a gene: 4. In germline, CDR1 is MNHEY, CDR2 SMNVEV (reference sequence). The chain's CDR3 is CASSFRQGNNSPLHF. Here the CDR3 DNA reads TGTGCCAGCAGTTTCCGACAGGGAAATAATTCACCCCTCCACTTT.

V is TRBV6-1 and J is TRBJ1-2, with D maybe TRBD1 (5 bases). V was cut by 0 bases and J by 3 bases, with 8 bases left in between. Germline V gene data show CDR1 as MNHNS and CDR2 as SASEGT. The CDR3 sequence is 14 residues long. DNA for the CDR3: TGTGCCAGCAGTGAAGCTGCGGGACACTATGGCTACACCTTC. Its protein product is CASSEAAGHYGYTF.

The V call is TRBV4-1, the J call TRBJ2-7; possible D gene TRBD1, 5 bases. Germline CDR1 and CDR2: MGHRA and YSYEKL. Trimming stripped 5 bases from V and 5 bases from J, with 13 bases between. The length of the CDR3 is 13 residues. The CDR3 bases are TGCGCCAGCAGCAAATTAGGGGCCAACGAGCAGTACTTC. This translates into CASSKLGANEQYF.

This chain uses TRBV7-8 with TRBJ2-5; D unresolved. The CDR3 extends over 15 amino acids. Trimming cost V 4 bases and J 0 bases, with 12 bases left between them. Germline CDR1 SGHVS, CDR2 FQNEAQ. CDR3 amino acids: CASSSPSRDQETQYF. The CDR3 DNA is TGTGCCAGCAGCTCCCCGTCCCGGGACCAAGAGACCCAGTACTTC.

The rearrangement uses TRBV5-5 and TRBJ2-5; 8 bases match TRBD1. This CDR3 has 18 amino acids. Germline CDR1 and CDR2: SGHKS and YYEKEE (reference sequence). J lost 5 bases, V lost 4 bases, and 19 bases had no gene match. CDR3 DNA: TGTGCCAGCAGCCGGGGACAGGTCATTGCATCCCGGATGGAGACCCAGTACTTC. This codes for CASSRGQVIASRMETQYF.